This record covers a single T cell receptor (beta chain). The data were taken from a study of blood T cell repertoires in COVID-19. V shed 3 bases and J 5 bases; nucleotides not matched to a gene: 12. The CDR3 loop spans 16 amino acids. Germline CDR1 and CDR2: SGDLS and YYNGEE. This study enrolled people aged roughly 18 to 90 from roughly 22 US geographic areas. Participant-reported clinical history was the basis for cohort assignment. No more than 2 weeks before study entry, exposed participants had met a case of COVID-19. In the original workflow: It was from reference gene primer amplification that nucleated cell counts were estimated. Profiling relied on immunoSEQ multiplex PCR, and the TCRdb table lists in-frame clones only, not all of them. V, J and clone size are those of that table, while D and trimming were read from the DNA. Altogether about 200,000 clones are present, around 83% being singletons, with the ten largest covering about 3.2%.

The sample comprised PBMCs or T cells enriched from blood (not recorded which). The source is a woman in her twenties or thirties who had been exposed to COVID-19. The V gene is TRBV9, the J gene TRBJ2-3; 7 bases are a match to TRBD1. This CDR3 is CASSGTGNPARDTQYF. The CDR3 coding sequence is TGTGCCAGCAGCGGGACAGGCAACCCCGCGAGAGATACGCAGTATTTT.